The rows below give T cell receptor beta chains drawn from one sample of a study of PD-1 blockade in classical Hodgkin lymphoma. This table comes from immunoSEQ multiplex PCR, and its TCRdb copy is limited to in-frame clones, with some not included. The sample includes around 16,000 clones, roughly 84% of them seen just once. The specimen sequenced was CD4+ T cells from blood. These receptor sequences come from a human donor with classical Hodgkin lymphoma. Each CDR3 is given with its conserved first and last residue. The order of the fields is CDR3 DNA, CDR3 protein, J gene, clone size, D gene, V gene. A D gene is named only where the DNA matches it firmly. For some rows the clone size is stated as once, few or many, or as a class when expanded; others skip it.

DNA: TGTGCCAGCAGCTTCCTATCAGAGATAAACTATGGCTACACCTTC
CDR3: CASSFLSEINYGYTF
J: TRBJ1-2
size: -
D: -
V: TRBV5-6

DNA: TGTGCCAGCAGCTTCAACCAAGAGACCCAGTACTTC
CDR3: CASSFNQETQYF
J: TRBJ2-5
size: -
D: -
V: TRBV7-7

DNA: TGTGCCAGCGCGGCTAGCGGGAGTCTTGAGCAGTTCTTC
CDR3: CASAASGSLEQFF
J: TRBJ2-1
size: -
D: TRBD2
V: TRBV7-2

DNA: TGTGCCAGTCAAGACTACAATGAGCAGTTCTTC
CDR3: CASQDYNEQFF
J: TRBJ2-1
size: -
D: -
V: TRBV19

DNA: TGTGCCAGCAGCGTAATGGGACTAGCTACAGGAGAGCAGTTCTTC
CDR3: CASSVMGLATGEQFF
J: TRBJ2-1
size: -
D: TRBD2
V: TRBV9

DNA: TGTGCCAGCAGTGACAGGGGCGCTAACACCGGGGAGCTGTTTTTT
CDR3: CASSDRGANTGELFF
J: TRBJ2-2
size: -
D: -
V: TRBV2

DNA: TGTGCCAGCAGCGCCCTTGGGGGGACTGGGAACACTGAAGCTTTCTTT
CDR3: CASSALGGTGNTEAFF
J: TRBJ1-1
size: -
D: -
V: TRBV9

DNA: TGCGCCAGCAGTAAGGCAGACCAAGGCCTAGCGGGAGGCCTCTCCTACAATGAGCAGTTCTTC
CDR3: CASSKADQGLAGGLSYNEQFF
J: TRBJ2-1
size: -
D: TRBD2
V: TRBV4-3

DNA: TGTGCCAGCAGCTCCTACCGGGACAGGGGGATATATAGCAATCAGCCCCAGCATTTT
CDR3: CASSSYRDRGIYSNQPQHF
J: TRBJ1-5
size: -
D: TRBD1
V: TRBV5-6

DNA: TGTGCCAGCAGTTTCGGGACAGCCTATGGCTACACCTTC
CDR3: CASSFGTAYGYTF
J: TRBJ1-2
size: -
D: TRBD1
V: TRBV6-6

DNA: TGTGCCAGCAGCTCTGGGACTAGCGGGAGTAGGACAGATACGCAGTATTTT
CDR3: CASSSGTSGSRTDTQYF
J: TRBJ2-3
size: -
D: TRBD2
V: TRBV7-9

DNA: TGTGCCAGCAGCTTTTCTGGGGCCAACTATGGCTACACCTTC
CDR3: CASSFSGANYGYTF
J: TRBJ1-2
size: -
D: -
V: TRBV7-9

DNA: TGTGCCAGCAGCTTTTCTTCGGGACTAGGGATTGGTGAGCAGTTCTTC
CDR3: CASSFSSGLGIGEQFF
J: TRBJ2-1
size: -
D: TRBD2
V: TRBV7-2

DNA: TGTGCCTGGACCCTAAGGGGAACTAGCGGGAGGGTGCACGAGCAGTACTTC
CDR3: CAWTLRGTSGRVHEQYF
J: TRBJ2-7
size: -
D: TRBD2
V: TRBV30

DNA: TGTGCCAGCAGCTTAGATAAGGGGACCGGGGAGCTGTTTTTT
CDR3: CASSLDKGTGELFF
J: TRBJ2-2
size: -
D: -
V: TRBV11-2

DNA: TGTGCCAGCAGCTTAGCAAGTGGATTGATTCACACCTTC
CDR3: CASSLASGLIHTF
J: TRBJ1-2
size: -
D: -
V: TRBV7-3

DNA: TGTGCCAGCAGCTCGCGCTTCTCCCTCACAGATACGCAGTATTTT
CDR3: CASSSRFSLTDTQYF
J: TRBJ2-3
size: -
D: -
V: TRBV11-2

DNA: TGTGCCAGCAGCTTCTACCAGGTGGGCACAGATACGCAGTATTTT
CDR3: CASSFYQVGTDTQYF
J: TRBJ2-3
size: -
D: -
V: TRBV5-4

DNA: TGTGCCAGCAGGCAGGGGGCGGGGTACGAGCAGTACTTC
CDR3: CASRQGAGYEQYF
J: TRBJ2-7
size: -
D: TRBD1
V: TRBV28

DNA: TGTGCCAGCTCAGCAGGGGTTGGGAAAAACATTCAGTACTTC
CDR3: CASSAGVGKNIQYF
J: TRBJ2-4
size: few
D: -
V: TRBV18

DNA: TGTGCCAGTAGTATAGAAGCACAGATCAATCAGCCCCAGCATTTT
CDR3: CASSIEAQINQPQHF
J: TRBJ1-5
size: -
D: -
V: TRBV19

DNA: TGTGCCAGCAGTTTTAGGAACCAGGGAACCTACGAGCAGTACTTC
CDR3: CASSFRNQGTYEQYF
J: TRBJ2-7
size: -
D: -
V: TRBV7-6

DNA: TGTGCCAGCAGCTTACGCCTAGGGTCCGTGGAGCAGTACTTC
CDR3: CASSLRLGSVEQYF
J: TRBJ2-7
size: -
D: -
V: TRBV5-6

DNA: TGTGCCAGTAGCGGCATAGTCGCCGGGGAGCTGTTTTTT
CDR3: CASSGIVAGELFF
J: TRBJ2-2
size: -
D: -
V: TRBV19

DNA: TGTGCCAGCTCGCTATCACCACCGGCCCTCGCGGGCAGCGGAAACACCATATATTTT
CDR3: CASSLSPPALAGSGNTIYF
J: TRBJ1-3
size: -
D: -
V: TRBV18

DNA: TGTGCCAGTAGTGCCCTTACAGGGGCGCAAAGGAAAGAGACCCAGTACTTC
CDR3: CASSALTGAQRKETQYF
J: TRBJ2-5
size: -
D: TRBD1
V: TRBV19

DNA: TGTGCCAGTAGTATTGGGACTAGCGGGAGGGCTAATGAGCAGTTCTTC
CDR3: CASSIGTSGRANEQFF
J: TRBJ2-1
size: -
D: TRBD2
V: TRBV19

DNA: TGTGCCAGCAGAAACCAGGGCACTGAAGCTTTCTTT
CDR3: CASRNQGTEAFF
J: TRBJ1-1
size: -
D: -
V: TRBV6-6

DNA: TGTGCCAGCAGTGTAACAGGGGCCTATGAGCAGTTCTTC
CDR3: CASSVTGAYEQFF
J: TRBJ2-1
size: -
D: TRBD1
V: TRBV6-1

DNA: TGCGCCAGCAGCCCCTTCACGGGGCTAGCAGGGAACACCGGGGAGCTGTTTTTT
CDR3: CASSPFTGLAGNTGELFF
J: TRBJ2-2
size: -
D: -
V: TRBV4-1

DNA: TGTGCCAGCAGTGGGATTTTTGGAATTGGCAATCAGCCCCAGCATTTT
CDR3: CASSGIFGIGNQPQHF
J: TRBJ1-5
size: -
D: -
V: TRBV6-6

DNA: TGTGCCAGCAGCTTAGATCGCGCAAATTACTACGAGCAGTACTTC
CDR3: CASSLDRANYYEQYF
J: TRBJ2-7
size: -
D: -
V: TRBV11-2

DNA: TGTGCCAGCACCGTGGGCGGGACAGGGAGTCCCTACGAGCAGTACTTC
CDR3: CASTVGGTGSPYEQYF
J: TRBJ2-7
size: -
D: TRBD1
V: TRBV28

DNA: TGTGCCACCAGCAGAGATCAGGGCTCCTACAATGAGCAGTTCTTC
CDR3: CATSRDQGSYNEQFF
J: TRBJ2-1
size: -
D: -
V: TRBV15

DNA: TGTGCCAGCGGGACAGGGGCCCTCAGCTCTGGAAACACCATATATTTT
CDR3: CASGTGALSSGNTIYF
J: TRBJ1-3
size: -
D: TRBD1
V: TRBV28

DNA: TGTGCCAGCAGCGTAGGGGTGGCCCGCTCTGGAAACACCATATATTTT
CDR3: CASSVGVARSGNTIYF
J: TRBJ1-3
size: -
D: -
V: TRBV9

DNA: TGTGCCAGCAGCAAAGGGAGGGTCACTGAAGCTTTCTTT
CDR3: CASSKGRVTEAFF
J: TRBJ1-1
size: -
D: -
V: TRBV14

DNA: TGTGCCACCAGCAGAGATCGGGCCTCAGCGGGACTCTACAATGAGCAGTTCTTC
CDR3: CATSRDRASAGLYNEQFF
J: TRBJ2-1
size: -
D: TRBD2
V: TRBV15

DNA: TGTGCCAGCAGCTTGAGTGGGGCAAGGGGGGAGCTGTTTTTT
CDR3: CASSLSGARGELFF
J: TRBJ2-2
size: -
D: -
V: TRBV5-6

DNA: TGTGCCAGCAGTATTACCGGGTCCACAAATGAAAAACTGTTTTTT
CDR3: CASSITGSTNEKLFF
J: TRBJ1-4
size: -
D: -
V: TRBV5-6

DNA: TGCGCCAGCAGCCAAGATCTGGGGGTACGACGGGAGACCCAGTACTTC
CDR3: CASSQDLGVRRETQYF
J: TRBJ2-5
size: -
D: -
V: TRBV4-1

DNA: TGCGCCAGCAGCGATGAGTTGGGGTTTCCAGGGACCGGGGAGCTGTTTTTT
CDR3: CASSDELGFPGTGELFF
J: TRBJ2-2
size: -
D: -
V: TRBV10-1

DNA: TGTGCCAGCAGCTTAGATCGCGGACAGGGTTCGGGCTATGGCTACACCTTC
CDR3: CASSLDRGQGSGYGYTF
J: TRBJ1-2
size: -
D: TRBD1
V: TRBV11-2

DNA: TGTGCCAGCAGTTTCGGTAACAGGGGAAACACTGAAGCTTTCTTT
CDR3: CASSFGNRGNTEAFF
J: TRBJ1-1
size: -
D: TRBD1
V: TRBV27

DNA: TGTGCCAGCAGCCCGGGGACAGGGGGCCTCAGGGGGACCCAGTACTTC
CDR3: CASSPGTGGLRGTQYF
J: TRBJ2-5
size: -
D: TRBD1
V: TRBV7-2

DNA: TGTGCCAGCAGCACCCAAGGACAGGGTGGCTATGGCTACACCTTC
CDR3: CASSTQGQGGYGYTF
J: TRBJ1-2
size: -
D: TRBD1
V: TRBV7-9

DNA: TGCAGCGTTGGTCGTAGCGGGAAGGGCTATGAGCAGTTCTTC
CDR3: CSVGRSGKGYEQFF
J: TRBJ2-1
size: -
D: TRBD2
V: TRBV29-1

DNA: TGTGCCAGCAGCCCAAAGTTTAGCGGGGATTCCTACAATGAGCAGTTCTTC
CDR3: CASSPKFSGDSYNEQFF
J: TRBJ2-1
size: -
D: TRBD2
V: TRBV7-2

DNA: TGTGCCAGCAGGCTGGACAGGGACGCCAATCAGCCCCAGCATTTT
CDR3: CASRLDRDANQPQHF
J: TRBJ1-5
size: -
D: TRBD1
V: TRBV6-5

DNA: TGCAGTGCCGTGGGGACCTACGAGCAGTACTTC
CDR3: CSAVGTYEQYF
J: TRBJ2-7
size: -
D: -
V: TRBV20-1

DNA: TGTGCCAGCAGCGCACAGGCTTATCAGCCCCAGCATTTT
CDR3: CASSAQAYQPQHF
J: TRBJ1-5
size: -
D: -
V: TRBV7-2

DNA: TGTGCCAGCAGCACTGACAGACTGAACACTGAAGCTTTCTTT
CDR3: CASSTDRLNTEAFF
J: TRBJ1-1
size: -
D: -
V: TRBV7-2

DNA: TGTGCCTGGAGTCCCCTTACTCGACAGCGAGGTGGGGACACTGAAGCTTTCTTT
CDR3: CAWSPLTRQRGGDTEAFF
J: TRBJ1-1
size: -
D: -
V: TRBV30

DNA: TGTGCCAGCAGCCAAGCCGAGGGAGAGGCCAACCACGAGCAGTACTTC
CDR3: CASSQAEGEANHEQYF
J: TRBJ2-7
size: few
D: -
V: TRBV4-2

DNA: TGTGCCAGCAGCGTCGGGCTAACGGGAGACTACGAGCAGTACTTC
CDR3: CASSVGLTGDYEQYF
J: TRBJ2-7
size: -
D: -
V: TRBV7-2

DNA: TGTGCCAGCTCCGGGACGGGACAAGGCATGGGGGCTAACTATGGCTACACCTTC
CDR3: CASSGTGQGMGANYGYTF
J: TRBJ1-2
size: -
D: -
V: TRBV28